What follows are 15 T cell receptor beta chains derived from one specimen sequenced in a study of T cells in Graves' hyperthyroidism and ophthalmopathy. The investigators amplified TCR beta CDR3 regions from RNA transcripts. The HTBI primer set served for first-round RT-PCR of the TCR CDR3. In TCRdb, the multiplex PCR reads were re-called with MiXCR into one record per CDR3 protein. The table lists 370,000 or so distinct CDR3 sequences, roughly 13% of them singletons. The sequenced sample consisted of blood. These receptors were obtained from a man aged 25 to 40 with Graves' hyperthyroidism that later progressed to Graves' ophthalmopathy.

Many counts were recorded for this clonotype. The chain recombines TRBV7-2 with TRBJ2-3, with D perhaps being TRBD1 or TRBD2 (5 bases each). Germline V gives CDR1 SGHTA, CDR2 FQGNSA. V was trimmed by 7 bases and J by 6 bases, leaving 17 bases between them. The CDR3 length is 14 residues. In nucleotides, the CDR3 is TGTGCCAGCACCACGAGGGGCTCAGGGGATACGCAGTATTTT. It translates to CASTTRGSGDTQYF.

The J gene is TRBJ1-1, the V gene TRBV5-1, with TRBD1 as a possible D gene (6 bases). CDR1 and CDR2 (germline): SGHRS, YFSETQ. The CDR3 sequence is 14 residues long. V was clipped by 2 bases and J by 4 bases, with 12 bases between them. The CDR3 coding sequence is TGCGCCAGCAGCTTATGGGGGGCGGGCACTGAAGCTTTCTTT. Residues: CASSLWGAGTEAFF.

The rearrangement uses TRBV4-1 and TRBJ1-2; possible D gene TRBD1, 6 bases. The CDR3 is 16 residues long. Trimming took 1 base from V and 5 from J, leaving 17 bases between them. In germline, CDR1 is MGHRA, CDR2 YSYEKL. CDR3 protein: CASSQGLGQSAYGYTF. In DNA, the CDR3 is TGCGCCAGCAGCCAAGGACTCGGACAGTCTGCGTATGGCTACACCTTC.

At least ten counts were recorded for this clonotype. The chain has TRBV10-3 and TRBJ1-1; TRBD1 might be the D (6 bases). This CDR3 has 16 residues. In germline, CDR1 is ENHRY, CDR2 SYGVKD. Trimming left V 4 bases short and J 5 bases short, with 20 bases between. The chain's CDR3 is CAISGAQGIGQTEAFF. CDR3 DNA: TGTGCCATCAGTGGAGCTCAGGGGATTGGGCAAACTGAAGCTTTCTTT.

The V call is TRBV6-5, the J call TRBJ1-2; possible D gene TRBD1, 5 bases. The germline gives CDR1 MNHEY, CDR2 SVGAGI. The V and J ends lost 0 bases and 4 bases respectively, with 15 bases between them. The CDR3 spans 16 residues. The CDR3 reads CASSYSNDLDTYGYTF. The CDR3, as DNA: TGTGCCAGCAGTTACTCGAACGATCTGGACACCTATGGCTACACCTTC.

There are many counts of this clonotype. The chain combines TRBV7-2 with TRBJ2-7; D remains unclear. The germline V gene encodes CDR1 SGHTA and CDR2 FQGNSA. CDR3 length: 14 residues. The V and J ends lost 5 bases and 5 bases respectively, with 16 bases between them. The CDR3 loop is CASSPSLGIDEQYF. The CDR3 coding sequence is TGTGCCAGCAGCCCCTCCCTGGGTATTGACGAGCAGTACTTC. Supplemented by reference TRBV7-2 and TRBJ2-7, the full variable domain reads GAGVSQSPSNKVTEKGKDVELRCDPISGHTALYWYRQSLGQGLEFLIYFQGNSAPDKSGLPSDRFSAERTGGSVSTLTIQRTQQEDSAVYLCASSPSLGIDEQYFGPGTRLTVT.

This clonotype turned up a few times. The gene calls are TRBV6-1 and TRBJ1-6; possibly TRBD1 for D (5 bases). Trimming removed 2 bases at V and 13 bases at J, with 15 bases between. Germline assignment: CDR1 MNHNS and CDR2 SASEGT. CDR3 length: 14 amino acids. CDR3 sequence reads: CASSEPGTVPPLHF. The CDR3 region has the DNA TGTGCCAGCAGTGAACCCGGGACGGTCCCCCCCCTCCACTTT.

The genes are TRBV5-6 and TRBJ1-2; no firm D call. The V gene's germline CDR1 is SGHDT and CDR2 YYEEEE. The CDR3 runs to 12 residues. The V and J ends lost 1 base and 7 bases respectively, with 8 bases between them. This CDR3 is CASSLNEFGYTF. The CDR3, as DNA: TGTGCCAGCAGCTTGAACGAATTTGGCTACACCTTC. Based on the CDR3 plus reference TRBV5-6 and TRBJ1-2, the full variable domain is DAGVTQSPTHLIKTRGQQVTLRCSPKSGHDTVSWYQQALGQGPQFIFQYYEEEERQRGNFPDRFSGHQFPNYSSELNVNALLLGDSALYLCASSLNEFGYTFGSGTRLTVV.

V gene TRBV7-9 combines with J gene TRBJ2-1; TRBD2 aligns across 7 bases. CDR3 length equals 14 residues. Looked up from germline, CDR1 is SEHNR and CDR2 is FQNEAQ (reference sequence). J gave up 7 bases and V 3 bases, and 6 bases lay outside the gene matches. The CDR3 bases are TGTGCCAGCAGCTTGGGAGGGGATTCAAATGAGCAGTTCTTC. Its protein product is CASSLGGDSNEQFF.

This chain uses TRBV11-2 with TRBJ2-1; perhaps TRBD2 as D (5 bases). This CDR3 region has 15 residues. Trimming stripped 7 bases from V and 0 bases from J, with 13 bases between. In germline, CDR1 is SGHAT, CDR2 FQNNGV. Here the CDR3 reads CASTRGLSSYNEQFF. The CDR3 DNA is TGTGCCAGCACCCGGGGTTTGAGCTCCTACAATGAGCAGTTCTTC.

The table lists this clonotype with many counts. The V call is TRBV12-5, the J call TRBJ1-2; D is uncertain. This CDR3 is built from 15 residues. The V and J ends lost 6 bases and 4 bases respectively, with 18 bases between them. CDR1 is LGHNT, CDR2 FRNRAP, per germline. This CDR3 is CASGPLGLWSYGYTF. DNA of the CDR3: TGTGCTAGTGGCCCGTTAGGGTTGTGGTCCTATGGCTACACCTTC.

In its sample, this clonotype was seen many times. This chain uses TRBV28 with TRBJ1-5; D gene uncertain. The CDR3 extends over 11 amino acids. The V and J ends lost 7 bases and 5 bases respectively, with 6 bases between them. Germline CDR1 and CDR2: MDHEN and SYDVKM. CDR3 sequence (DNA): TGTGCCAGCAAGGGTTATCAGCCCCAGCATTTT. Encoded protein: CASKGYQPQHF.

This clonotype was seen at least ten times. The chain is built from TRBV13 and TRBJ2-3, with D unresolved. The germline V gene has CDR1 PRHDT and CDR2 FYEKMQ (reference sequence). V lost 5 bases and J 6 bases, leaving 15 bases between the germline ends. This CDR3 is built from 14 residues. The CDR3 DNA follows: TGTGCCAGCAGCGATACTCGAGTGAGGGATACGCAGTATTTT. Protein: CASSDTRVRDTQYF. Combining the CDR3 with reference TRBV13 and TRBJ2-3 gives the whole variable domain AAGVIQSPRHLIKEKRETATLKCYPIPRHDTVYWYQQGPGQDPQFLISFYEKMQSDKGSIPDRFSAQQFSDYHSELNMSSLELGDSALYFCASSDTRVRDTQYFGPGTRLTVL.

This clonotype was counted ten times or more. The chain has TRBV28 and TRBJ1-2; 8 nucleotides line up with TRBD1. J gave up 6 bases and V 6 bases, and 3 bases lay outside the gene matches. The CDR3 consists of 12 residues. CDR1 MDHEN and CDR2 SYDVKM come from the germline V gene. CDR3 DNA: TGTGCCAGCAGGCCGACAGGGGATGGCTACACCTTC. It is translated as CASRPTGDGYTF.

This clonotype was seen ten or more times. Written as DNA, the CDR3 is TGTGCCAGCGATGGGGTCATATCCGACGAGCAGTACTTC. Its translation: CASDGVISDEQYF. The V gene is TRBV28, the J gene TRBJ2-7; D not certain. V lost 8 bases and J 5 bases, leaving 16 bases between the germline ends. CDR1 is MDHEN and CDR2 is SYDVKM in the germline V gene. The length of the CDR3 is 13 residues.